This T cell receptor beta chain was observed in a study of shared clonotypes between healthy human individuals. Study overall: Researchers assigned three CD4 naive, three CD4 memory, two CD8 naive and one CD8 memory plate to each donor.

As for this clone: Antigen specificity is unknown.

Some clones are missing from TCRdb's copy, which holds only in-frame ones; the method was immunoSEQ multiplex PCR. Of about 680,000 clones in the sample, around 78% are singletons; the top ten hold 1.5% to 2%. Findings of the study overall: How much donors shared clonotypes was expected to be affected by sequencing depth. When naive CD4 clonotypes were compared across a few donors, around 5% were shared. Non-shared clonotypes displayed generation probabilities falling below those of clonotypes present in all four donors.

CDR3 length equals 12 residues. V gave up 7 bases and J gave up 3 bases, with 9 bases separating them. Germline V gene sequence: CDR1 MDHEN, CDR2 SYDVKM. Source material: memory CD4+ T cells sorted from blood. Subset given: CD45RA-negative fraction. This chain links TRBV28 with TRBJ1-1; the D is unclear. The sequence came from a woman aged 25 to 39 in good health. The CDR3 sequence is CASTLPHTEAFF. CDR3 nucleotide sequence: TGTGCCAGCACCCTCCCTCACACTGAAGCTTTCTTT.